Below, 24 T cell receptor beta chains from the same sample are listed, as sequenced in a study of OX40 agonist ivuxolimab in advanced cancers. Produced via immunoSEQ multiplex PCR; TCRdb's table is partial and in-frame only. The repertoire consists of roughly 29,000 clones, with roughly 83% occurring once and the leading ten covering 15% to 20%. Specimen: CD4+ or CD8+ T cells sorted from blood, collected in a trial of the OX40 agonist ivuxolimab. Receptors were obtained from an adult with an advanced solid tumor such as melanoma, head and neck, liver or kidney cancer.

The chain couples TRBV4-2 to TRBJ2-5; D call uncertain. The CDR3 spans 15 residues. Germline V CDR1 and CDR2: LGHNA, YNFKEQ. The ends were cut back, 0 bases at V and 2 bases at J, with 10 bases in the middle. This chain's CDR3 is CASSQDRWQQETQYF. CDR3 DNA: TGTGCCAGCAGCCAAGATCGATGGCAGCAAGAGACCCAGTACTTC.

The V and J genes are TRBV7-6 and TRBJ1-1; the match to TRBD1 covers 9 bases. Germline CDR1 reads SGHVS; CDR2 reads FNYEAQ. This CDR3 has 15 amino acids. V lost 4 bases and J lost 2; bases outside the gene matches: 5. The CDR3 coding sequence is TGTGCCAGCAGCTCCGACAGGGGGTTAAACACTGAAGCTTTCTTT. This encodes CASSSDRGLNTEAFF. The full variable domain, its missing parts supplied by reference TRBV7-6 and TRBJ1-1, is GAGVSQSPRYKVTKRGQDVALRCDPISGHVSLYWYRQALGQGPEFLTYFNYEAQQDKSGLPNDRFSAERPEGSISTLTIQRTEQRDSAMYRCASSSDRGLNTEAFFGQGTRLTVV.

The chain has TRBV6-4 and TRBJ1-4; 8 nucleotides match TRBD1. The CDR3 contains 15 residues. V was pared by 8 bases and J by 0 bases, with 5 bases of the junction left unmatched. The V gene's germline CDR1 is MRHNA and CDR2 SNTAGT. The DNA of the CDR3 is TGTGCCAGCGCGGACAGGGATCCAACTAATGAAAAACTGTTTTTT. Its protein product is CASADRDPTNEKLFF.

The rearrangement uses TRBV7-3 and TRBJ1-2; D remains unclear. Deletions cut 5 bases from V and 8 bases from J, with 21 bases between. Germline V gene sequence: CDR1 SGHTA, CDR2 FQGTGA. CDR3 length equals 15 residues. As DNA, the CDR3 is TGTGCCAGCAGCGAAGCGGACGGTCGGTCTAGGGGCTACACCTTC. Its translation: CASSEADGRSRGYTF.

This chain connects TRBV6-1 to TRBJ2-1; 11 nucleotides match TRBD2. Trimming cost V 2 bases and J 10 bases; bases outside gene matches: 7. Germline-derived CDR1 and CDR2 are MNHNS and SASEGT. The CDR3 covers 15 residues. The CDR3 reads CASSESSGGAGEQFF. CDR3 in DNA: TGTGCCAGCAGTGAAAGTAGCGGGGGGGCCGGGGAGCAGTTCTTC.

V usage is TRBV7-9 and J usage is TRBJ2-7; no reliable D call. The V gene's germline CDR1 is SEHNR and CDR2 FQNEAQ (reference sequence). This CDR3 region has 11 residues. Trimming removed 5 bases from V and 7 bases from J, with 9 bases in between. The CDR3 here is CASSPSEEQYF. The CDR3 DNA reads TGTGCCAGCAGCCCGTCTGAGGAGCAGTACTTC.

The J gene is TRBJ2-1, the V gene TRBV5-1; D remains unclear. This CDR3 spans 11 amino acids. Trimming removed 4 bases at V and 4 bases at J, with 3 bases between. Germline CDR1 reads SGHRS; CDR2 reads YFSETQ. The CDR3 DNA reads as TGCGCCAGCAGCCAATACAATGAGCAGTTCTTC. Amino acid sequence: CASSQYNEQFF.

The V and J genes are TRBV14 and TRBJ2-7; D not certain. The germline CDR1 and CDR2 sequences are SGHDN and FVKESK. The V gene lost 0 bases and the J gene lost 5 bases, with 14 bases spanning the gap. This CDR3 is 15 amino acids long. CDR3 DNA: TGTGCCAGCAGCCAAGATCTGGGCCGGAGCCACGAGCAGTACTTC. Translated, it gives CASSQDLGRSHEQYF.

The V gene is TRBV4-1, the J gene TRBJ2-5, with a tentative D call TRBD1 (7 bases). The assigned J gene may be wrong: the sequence end matches TRBJ2-7 better. The CDR3 totals 17 residues. The germline V gene encodes CDR1 MGHRA and CDR2 YSYEKL. The CDR3 sequence is CASSQELRGAPSYEQYF. The CDR3 bases are TGCGCCAGCAGCCAAGAACTCAGGGGGGCCCCCTCCTACGAGCAGTACTTC.

V usage is TRBV11-3 and J usage is TRBJ2-1; 15 bases are shared with TRBD2. There are 17 residues in the CDR3. Germline CDR1 reads SGHNT; CDR2 reads YENEEA. With V trimmed by 5 bases and J by 6 bases, 8 bases remained unmatched. DNA of the CDR3: TGTGCCAGCAGCCCACGGACTAGCGGGAGGGGGGCCAATGAGCAGTTCTTC. Its protein product is CASSPRTSGRGANEQFF.

The chain uses TRBV4-1 and TRBJ2-1, with D perhaps being TRBD1 or TRBD2 (5 bases each). This CDR3 is 14 amino acids long. V shed 7 bases and J shed 8 bases, with 18 bases lying between them. Germline V gene sequence: CDR1 MGHRA, CDR2 YSYEKL. The CDR3 protein is CASTEGPGSYEQFF. The DNA of the CDR3 is TGCGCCAGCACTGAGGGGCCGGGAAGCTATGAGCAGTTCTTC.

CDR3 sequence (DNA): TGTGCCAGCAGCCCAGGGGCCGGGGAGCTGTTTTTT. Its translation: CASSPGAGELFF. The rearrangement links TRBV7-8 to TRBJ2-2; a weak D match, TRBD1 (6 bases). CDR1 and CDR2 from the germline V gene are SGHVS and FQNEAQ. Between the trimmed V and J ends, which lost 5 bases and 6 bases, there was a span of 7 bases. The CDR3 length is 12 residues. The full variable domain, in which reference TRBV7-8 and TRBJ2-2 provide the parts outside the CDR3, is GAGVSQSPRYKVAKRGQDVALRCDPISGHVSLFWYQQALGQGPEFLTYFQNEAQLDKSGLPSDRFFAERPEGSVSTLKIQRTQQEDSAVYLCASSPGAGELFFGEGSRLTVL.

The chain couples TRBV5-1 to TRBJ2-1, with D unresolved. With 0 bases removed from V and 3 bases from J, the gap between germline ends came to 10 bases. CDR1 SGHRS and CDR2 YFSETQ come from the germline V gene. This CDR3 is 15 amino acids long. The chain's CDR3 is CASSLGGVYYNEQFF. In DNA form, the CDR3 reads TGCGCCAGCAGCTTGGGTGGGGTATACTACAATGAGCAGTTCTTC.

This sequence joins TRBV19 and TRBJ2-2; no clear D. CDR1 is LNHDA, CDR2 SQIVND, per germline (reference sequence). Trimming cost V 1 base and J 4 bases, with 4 bases left between them. The CDR3 sequence is 13 residues long. The CDR3: CASSIGSTGELFF. CDR3 nucleotides: TGTGCCAGTAGTATAGGGAGCACCGGGGAGCTGTTTTTT.

The chain uses TRBV7-3 and TRBJ2-5, with D unresolved. V lost 2 bases to trimming and J lost 1 base, with 8 bases between them. CDR3 length equals 14 residues. The germline V gene has CDR1 SGHTA and CDR2 FQGTGA. The CDR3 loop is CASSLDGLQETQYF. In DNA form, the CDR3 reads TGTGCCAGCAGCTTAGACGGGCTCCAAGAGACCCAGTACTTC.

This clone appeared a single time. At the DNA level, this CDR3 is encoded by other sequences in the same sample as well. CDR3 bases: TGCGCCAGCAGCCGCGGCGTGGCGGATACTGAAGCTTTCTTT. Translating it yields CASSRGVADTEAFF. The V gene is TRBV4-3, the J gene TRBJ1-1; no firm D call. V was shortened by 4 bases and J by 5 bases, with 14 bases between the two germline ends. Germline lookup yields CDR1 LGHNA and CDR2 YSLEER. The CDR3 covers 14 residues.

This chain joins TRBV29-1 and TRBJ1-1; 7 positions match TRBD1. The CDR3 is 14 amino acids. V was pared by 5 bases and J by 5 bases, with 11 bases of the junction left unmatched. Germline lookup yields CDR1 SQVTM and CDR2 ANQGSEA. CDR3 DNA sequence: TGCAGCGTTTTACCCCGACAGGGAGAGACTGAAGCTTTCTTT. It translates to CSVLPRQGETEAFF.

V usage is TRBV11-3 and J usage is TRBJ2-1, with a possible D match to TRBD2 (6 bases). The CDR3 has 16 amino acids. The germline gives CDR1 SGHNT, CDR2 YENEEA. V gave up 5 bases and J gave up 10 bases, with 24 bases separating them. The chain's CDR3 is CASSGEWGEIDGEQFF. The CDR3 region has the DNA TGTGCCAGCAGCGGGGAGTGGGGGGAAATAGATGGGGAGCAGTTCTTC.

The CDR3 coding sequence is TGTGCCAGTAGTATCGCGATCGGACCGCATCAGCCCTACACCTTC. This gives the protein CASSIAIGPHQPYTF. The chain uses TRBV19 and TRBJ1-2; D is ambiguous. Germline CDR1 and CDR2: LNHDA and SQIVND (reference sequence). CDR3 size: 15 residues. V was shortened by 3 bases and J by 10 bases, with 21 bases between the two germline ends.

A few counts support this clone. The V gene is TRBV4-1, the J gene TRBJ2-6; D is perhaps TRBD1 or TRBD2 (5 bases each). Germline V gene lookup returns CDR1 MGHRA and CDR2 YSYEKL. Trimming cost V 3 bases and J 0 bases, with 9 bases left between them. The CDR3 consists of 16 residues. In DNA, the CDR3 is TGCGCCAGCAGCCAGGCTGGGGGCTCTGGGGCCAACGTCCTGACTTTC. Protein product: CASSQAGGSGANVLTF.

J is TRBJ2-7 and V is TRBV5-1; D call uncertain. The CDR3 runs 15 residues. Looked up from germline, CDR1 is SGHRS and CDR2 is YFSETQ. V was shortened by 3 bases and J by 4 bases, with 17 bases between the two germline ends. CDR3 sequence (DNA): TGCGCCAGCAGCTCTATACCAAGTGTGGGGTACGAGCAGTACTTC. Its protein is CASSSIPSVGYEQYF.

This clone was seen more than once but under ten times. This sequence joins TRBV29-1 and TRBJ2-1; 8 bases match TRBD1. This CDR3 is 13 amino acids long. Germline CDR1 SQVTM, CDR2 ANQGSEA. Trimming removed 8 bases from V and 1 base from J; junction bases left unmatched: 4. The CDR3 region has the DNA TGCAGCTCCAGACAGGGGTCCTACAATGAGCAGTTCTTC. Its translation is CSSRQGSYNEQFF.

The chain has TRBV15 and TRBJ2-7; tentatively, D is TRBD1 (6 bases). Germline V gives CDR1 LNHNV, CDR2 YYDKDF (reference sequence). V lost 1 base and J 5 bases, leaving 15 bases between the germline ends. The CDR3 has 15 residues. The CDR3 DNA reads TGTGCCACCAGCAGAGCAAGGACAGACCTCGACGAGCAGTACTTC. Translation: CATSRARTDLDEQYF.

V usage is TRBV7-6 and J usage is TRBJ1-1, with D perhaps TRBD1 (6 bases). The CDR3 is 14 residues long. V was clipped by 5 bases and J by 0 bases, with 10 bases between them. CDR1 is SGHVS and CDR2 is FNYEAQ in the germline V gene. This chain's CDR3 is CASSRQAVNTEAFF. CDR3 DNA sequence: TGTGCCAGCAGCAGACAGGCTGTGAACACTGAAGCTTTCTTT.